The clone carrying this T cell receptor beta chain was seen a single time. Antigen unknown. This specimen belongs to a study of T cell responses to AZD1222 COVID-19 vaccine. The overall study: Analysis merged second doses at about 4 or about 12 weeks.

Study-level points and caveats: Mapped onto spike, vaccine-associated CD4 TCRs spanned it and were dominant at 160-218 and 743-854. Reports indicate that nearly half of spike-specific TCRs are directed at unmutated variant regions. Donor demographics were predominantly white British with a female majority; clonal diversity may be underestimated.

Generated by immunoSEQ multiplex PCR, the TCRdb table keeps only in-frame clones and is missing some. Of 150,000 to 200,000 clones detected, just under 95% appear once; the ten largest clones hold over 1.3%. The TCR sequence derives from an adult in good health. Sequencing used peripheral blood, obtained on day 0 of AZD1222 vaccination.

In DNA, the CDR3 is TGTGCCAGCAGCCAACAACCGGGACAGGGTAATGGTAATGAGCAGTTCTTC. Translation: CASSQQPGQGNGNEQFF. This chain links TRBV4-2 with TRBJ2-1, with 9 bases aligning to TRBD1. The junction had 12 bases not matched to a gene; V was cut back by 2 bases and J by 7 bases. Germline-derived CDR1 and CDR2 are LGHNA and YNFKEQ. CDR3 length equals 17 residues.